The TCR beta chain under discussion was sequenced for a study of T cells after yellow fever vaccination. Turning to the study itself: The SMART-Seq v4 Ultra Low Input method served to prepare the low-cell-number fractions. Study results and limitations: Post-booster samples contained most primary-vaccination clones (about 95% CD4, almost 90% CD8).

Comments on this clonotype: What it recognizes is unknown.

Germline V gene lookup returns CDR1 MNHNS and CDR2 SASEGT. CDR3 length: 14 residues. Deletions cut 3 bases from V and 8 bases from J, with 14 bases between. Template switching with 5'RACE generated the TCR cDNA and added a universal primer site and UMIs. In TCRdb, the 5' RACE reads were re-called with MiXCR into one record per CDR3 protein. The table has hundreds of thousands of distinct CDR3 sequences, approximately 13% seen once. This sequence was found in a man younger than 45 who received the YFV17D yellow fever vaccine. V and J are TRBV6-1 and TRBJ2-1, with a weak D call TRBD2 (5 bases). Material: PBMCs, obtained on the day of the yellow fever booster vaccination. The CDR3, as DNA: TGTGCCAGCAGTGATAAGGCTCGAGGGCATGAGCAGTTCTTC. Its translation is CASSDKARGHEQFF.